This T cell receptor (beta chain) is from a study of CD8 T cells in Susac syndrome. The Susac syndrome patients fit the recently defined diagnostic criteria for definite or probable disease. The V gene lost 0 bases and the J gene lost 0 bases, with 3 bases spanning the gap. The CDR3 covers 14 residues. Germline-derived CDR1 and CDR2 are SGHRS and YFSETQ. The authors reverse transcribed 0.5 to 1 ug RNA with random hexamers. TCRdb independently ran MiXCR on the immunoSEQ multiplex PCR reads; one entry per CDR3 protein. The sample holds around 200,000 distinct CDR3 sequences, 95% seen once. This TCR was recovered from a human donor with Susac syndrome. The genes are TRBV5-1 and TRBJ2-2; D not resolved. Sequencing was done on a sample of CD8+ T cells from PBMCs. CDR3 in amino acids: CASSLDTNTGELFF. DNA for the CDR3: TGCGCCAGCAGCTTGGACACGAACACCGGGGAGCTGTTTTTT.